Reported below is one T cell receptor (beta chain). The antigen remains unidentified. These data are taken from a study of OX40 agonist ivuxolimab in advanced cancers. At the level of the study: It was ivuxolimab, an agonistic anti-OX40 (CD134) antibody, that patients were treated with.

The V gene's germline CDR1 is KGHSH and CDR2 LQKENI. The CDR3 totals 13 residues. Trimming removed 6 bases from V and 1 base from J, with 9 bases in between. TCRdb's copy holds only in-frame clones and misses some; the assay was immunoSEQ multiplex PCR. The sample includes some 67,000 clones, more than 70% of them seen just once. General study findings and limits: At 0.1 to 3.0 mg/kg, clonal expansion of CD4+ and CD8+ blood T cells had occurred by week 6. Specificity for antigen went undetermined in the expanded peripheral T cells.

The specimen comprised CD4+ or CD8+ T cells sorted from blood, sampled in a trial of the OX40 agonist ivuxolimab. This chain uses TRBV18 with TRBJ1-1; perhaps TRBD1 as D (5 bases). The TCR comes from an adult with an advanced solid tumor such as melanoma, head and neck, liver or kidney cancer. The CDR3 reads CASSAGQNTEAFF. Here the CDR3 DNA reads TGTGCCAGCTCCGCGGGGCAGAACACTGAAGCTTTCTTT. The full variable domain, completed using reference TRBV18 and TRBJ1-1, is NAGVMQNPRHLVRRRGQEARLRCSPMKGHSHVYWYRQLPEEGLKFMVYLQKENIIDESGMPKERFSAEFPKEGPSILRIQQVVRGDSAAYFCASSAGQNTEAFFGQGTRLTVV.